This paragraph covers one TCR beta chain sequence. Its specificity is not known. These data are taken from a study of CD8 T cells in Susac syndrome. V was pared by 8 bases and J by 0 bases, with 8 bases between. The CDR3 totals 13 residues. From germline, CDR1 is MDHEN and CDR2 SYDVKM. Study findings and constraints: The CD4+ T cell repertoires that were profiled in Susac syndrome showed no clonal expansion.

When the RNA was reverse transcribed, random hexamers were used with an input of about 0.5 to 1 ug. TCRdb recomputed calls from the immunoSEQ multiplex PCR reads with MiXCR, one row per CDR3 protein. The table lists 140,000 to 150,000 distinct CDR3 sequences, nearly 97% of them singletons. This clonotype was sampled from a human donor with Susac syndrome. The rearrangement uses TRBV28 and TRBJ1-5; D unclear. What was sequenced was CD4+ T cells from PBMCs. The CDR3 reads CASRPNSNQPQHF. CDR3 sequence (DNA): TGTGCCAGCCGCCCCAATAGCAATCAGCCCCAGCATTTT.